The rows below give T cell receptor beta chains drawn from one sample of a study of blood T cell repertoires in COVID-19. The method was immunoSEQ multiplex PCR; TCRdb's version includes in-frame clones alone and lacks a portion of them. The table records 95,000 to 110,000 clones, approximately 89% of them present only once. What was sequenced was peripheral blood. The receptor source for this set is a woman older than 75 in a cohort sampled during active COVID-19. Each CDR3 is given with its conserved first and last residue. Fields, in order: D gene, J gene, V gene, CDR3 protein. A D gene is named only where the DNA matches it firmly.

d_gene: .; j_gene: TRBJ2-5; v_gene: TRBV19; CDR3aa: CASSSSGRETQYF
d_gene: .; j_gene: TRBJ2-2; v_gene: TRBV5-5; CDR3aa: CASSFSDTGELFF
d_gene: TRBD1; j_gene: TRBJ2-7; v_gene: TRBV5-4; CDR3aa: CASSSKGASYEQYF
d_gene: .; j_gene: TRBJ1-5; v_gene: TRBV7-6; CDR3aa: CASSLAVAGDFSNQPQHF
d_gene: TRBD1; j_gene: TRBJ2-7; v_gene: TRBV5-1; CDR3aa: CASRSGTGFHEQYF
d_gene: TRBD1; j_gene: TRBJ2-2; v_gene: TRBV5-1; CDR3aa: CASSARTGAGELFF
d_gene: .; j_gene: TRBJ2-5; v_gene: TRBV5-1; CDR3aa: CASSLALTRRTGETQYF
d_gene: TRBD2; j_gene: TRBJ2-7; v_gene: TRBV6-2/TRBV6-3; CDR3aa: CASTPGLAGISYEQYF
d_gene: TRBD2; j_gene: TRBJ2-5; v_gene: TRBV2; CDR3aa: CASSEPSGGQETQYF
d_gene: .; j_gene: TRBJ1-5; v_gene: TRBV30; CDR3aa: CAWRGGSGQPQHF
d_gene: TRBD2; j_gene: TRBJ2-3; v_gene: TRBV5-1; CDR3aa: CASTKQAGSFTDTQYF
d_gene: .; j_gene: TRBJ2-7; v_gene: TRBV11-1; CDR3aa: CASSVGSTLQYF
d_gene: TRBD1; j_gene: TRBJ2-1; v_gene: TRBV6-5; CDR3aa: CASSTGTDNEQFF
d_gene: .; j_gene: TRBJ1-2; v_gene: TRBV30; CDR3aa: CALRRASSNGYTF
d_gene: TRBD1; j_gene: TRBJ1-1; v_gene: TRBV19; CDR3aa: CASSRGGGLNTEAFF
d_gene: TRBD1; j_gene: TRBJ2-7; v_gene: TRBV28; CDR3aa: CASTITGGWDEQYF
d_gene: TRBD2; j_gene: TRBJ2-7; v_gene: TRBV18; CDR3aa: CASSPGRATYEQYF
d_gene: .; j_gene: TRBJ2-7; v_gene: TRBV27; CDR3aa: CASSPDSTPYEQYF
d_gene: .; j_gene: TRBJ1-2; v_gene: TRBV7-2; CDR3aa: CASSSRGNEYGYTF
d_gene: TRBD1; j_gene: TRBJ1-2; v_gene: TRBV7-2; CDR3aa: CASSSRQGRYGYTF
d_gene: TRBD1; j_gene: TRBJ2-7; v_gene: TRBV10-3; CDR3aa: CAISESGGTESYEQYF
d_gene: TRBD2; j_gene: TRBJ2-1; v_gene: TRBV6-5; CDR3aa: CASSYSSGGWDEQFF
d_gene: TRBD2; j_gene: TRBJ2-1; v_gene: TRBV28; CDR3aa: CASILSGGAYNEQFF
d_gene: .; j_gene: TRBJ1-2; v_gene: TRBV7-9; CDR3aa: CASSLAGEYGYTF
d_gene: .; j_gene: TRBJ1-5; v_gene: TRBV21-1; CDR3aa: CASSNGPGQNCNQPQHF